These 5 T cell receptor beta chains were all obtained from the same sample, sequenced in a study of response to subunit inactivated influenza vaccine. A single record per CDR3 protein comes from TCRdb applying MiXCR to the RT-PCR reads. The data show 450,000 to 600,000 distinct CDR3 sequences, about 15% seen once. The source material was CD4+ T cells sorted from PBMCs, sampled less than 30 months after vaccination. The receptors derive from a man aged 50-75 years who received an inactivated influenza vaccine.

J is TRBJ1-3 and V is TRBV12-3 or TRBV12-4, with 7 bases matching TRBD1. Trimming removed 5 bases from V and 4 bases from J; junction bases left unmatched: 8. CDR3 length: 15 residues. CDR3 protein: CASSPPTGKGNTIYF. The CDR3 nucleotides read TGTGCCAGCAGTCCCCCGACAGGGAAGGGAAACACCATATATTTT.

There are many counts of this clonotype. J is TRBJ2-2 and V is TRBV6-6, with D unclear. There are 12 residues in the CDR3. With 0 bases removed from V and 4 bases from J, the gap between germline ends came to 0 bases. The V gene's germline CDR1 is MNHNY and CDR2 SVGAGI (reference sequence). CDR3 nucleotides: TGTGCCAGCAGTTACTCCACCGGGGAGCTGTTTTTT. Amino acids: CASSYSTGELFF.

There are many counts of this clonotype. The chain couples TRBV12-3 or TRBV12-4 to TRBJ2-7, with TRBD1 identical over 8 bases. V gave up 1 base and J gave up 12 bases; unmatched junction bases: 5. This CDR3 region has 12 residues. The CDR3 sequence: CASSLVQDRVYF. Here the CDR3 DNA reads TGTGCCAGCAGTTTAGTCCAGGACAGGGTGTACTTC.

The chain links TRBV28 to TRBJ2-7; the D gene is possibly TRBD2 (6 bases). The germline V and J ends were trimmed by 3 bases and 1 base, with 16 bases remaining between them. The CDR3 extends over 16 amino acids. Germline CDR1 reads MDHEN; CDR2 reads SYDVKM. CDR3 sequence: CASSLGGPQISYEQYF. The CDR3 DNA sequence: TGTGCCAGCAGTTTGGGGGGACCTCAAATATCCTACGAGCAGTACTTC. The full variable domain, completed using reference TRBV28 and TRBJ2-7, is DVKVTQSSRYLVKRTGEKVFLECVQDMDHENMFWYRQDPGLGLRLIYFSYDVKMKEKGDIPEGYSVSREKKERFSLILESASTNQTSMYLCASSLGGPQISYEQYFGPGTRLTVT.

The chain combines TRBV28 with TRBJ1-4, with 7 positions matching TRBD1. The CDR3 covers 13 residues. V shed 6 bases and J 10 bases; nucleotides not matched to a gene: 8. CDR1 is MDHEN and CDR2 is SYDVKM in the germline V gene. This CDR3 is CASSRDSPRKLFF. CDR3 in DNA: TGTGCCAGCAGCCGGGACAGCCCCAGAAAACTGTTTTTT.